The sequence of this T cell receptor beta chain was determined in a study of CD8 T cells in Susac syndrome. On the study more broadly: When their blood was taken, patients with Susac syndrome were therapy-naive, taking corticosteroids, or taking intravenous immunoglobulin alone.

The CD8+ and CD4+ T cells were isolated magnetically using a negative isolation approach, whereas the TEMRA cells were enriched by FACS. The table lists this clonotype with a count of one. Random hexamers served to reverse transcribe about 0.5 to 1 ug RNA. MiXCR, applied by TCRdb to the immunoSEQ multiplex PCR reads, yields one record per CDR3 protein. This table has 70,000 to 75,000 distinct CDR3 sequences, 93% appearing once. The sequenced sample consisted of CD4+ T cells from PBMCs. The origin of this receptor is a human donor with Susac syndrome.

The CDR3 DNA reads as TGTGCAACAGCAAGTAGAGGGGACACTGAAGCTTTCTTT. Protein: CATASRGDTEAFF. The chain combines TRBV7-3 with TRBJ1-1, with D possibly TRBD1 on 5 matching bases. This CDR3 has 13 residues. The V gene's germline CDR1 is SGHTA and CDR2 FQGTGA.